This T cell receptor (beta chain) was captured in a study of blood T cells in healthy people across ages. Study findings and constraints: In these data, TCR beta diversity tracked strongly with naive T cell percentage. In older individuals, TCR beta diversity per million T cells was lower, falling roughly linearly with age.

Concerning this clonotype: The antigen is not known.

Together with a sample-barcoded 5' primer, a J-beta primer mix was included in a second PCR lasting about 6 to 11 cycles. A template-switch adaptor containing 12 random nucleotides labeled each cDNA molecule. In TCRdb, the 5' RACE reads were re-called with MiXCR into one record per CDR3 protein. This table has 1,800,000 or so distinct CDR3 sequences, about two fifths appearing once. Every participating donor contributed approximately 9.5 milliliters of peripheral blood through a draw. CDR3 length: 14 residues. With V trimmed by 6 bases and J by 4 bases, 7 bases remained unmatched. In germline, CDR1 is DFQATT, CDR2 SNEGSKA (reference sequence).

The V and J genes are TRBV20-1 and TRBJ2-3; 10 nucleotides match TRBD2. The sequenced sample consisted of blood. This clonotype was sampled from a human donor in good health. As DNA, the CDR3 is TGCAGTGCGGCCAGCGGGGGGGCAGCAGATACGCAGTATTTT. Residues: CSAASGGAADTQYF.